This TCR beta chain was sequenced for a study of OX40 agonist ivuxolimab in advanced cancers. Looking at the study overall: Dose-escalation patients had hepatocellular carcinoma, melanoma, renal cell or head and neck cancer. From about 23 to 85 years was the age range, with a mean of roughly 59 years, and about 78% were male.

Baseline, cycle 4 day 1, and cycle 7 day 1 were the blood sampling points. The assay was immunoSEQ multiplex PCR, and TCRdb's table has in-frame clones only and misses some. This table holds some 100,000 clones, around 84% found once. The receptor's source is an adult with an advanced solid tumor such as melanoma, head and neck, liver or kidney cancer. The starting material was CD4+ or CD8+ T cells sorted from blood, obtained in a trial of the OX40 agonist ivuxolimab.

As DNA, the CDR3 is TGTGCCAGTAGTATAACGGGGCAAGAGACCCAGTACTTC. This gives the protein CASSITGQETQYF. This sequence joins TRBV19 and TRBJ2-5; TRBD2 might be the D (5 bases). Trimming removed 2 bases at V and 2 bases at J, with 6 bases between. The germline gives CDR1 LNHDA, CDR2 SQIVND (reference sequence). The CDR3 contains 13 residues.